The next 10 T cell receptor beta chains were all read from a single sample in a study of a mutant IDH1 vaccine in newly diagnosed glioma (dated by TCRdb to the early 2020s). Sample time point, as interpreted from the label and publication: week 23, last vaccination. Each vaccine dose was 300 ug of a 20-mer mutant IDH1 peptide in Montanide, given subcutaneously with topical imiquimod. These receptors' antigens are unknown. Preparation of the library involved the immunoSEQ multiplex PCR assay. TCRdb re-hosts the immuneACCESS table, in-frame sequences only. Its copies lack some clones; in the studies checked, an unresolved V gene accounts for under half of them, and the cause for the rest is not known. Counted in this sample were 25,000 to 35,000 clones; approximately 90% of them appeared once. The ten largest clones add up to about 2.3% of the sample. This specimen consisted of PBMCs, obtained from a glioma patient whose treatment included an IDH1 peptide vaccine. The receptors come from a man aged 40-50 years with glioma.

The chain combines TRBV7-6 with TRBJ1-1, with D tentatively TRBD1 (6 bases). Germline V gives CDR1 SGHVS, CDR2 FNYEAQ. Trimming stripped 3 bases from V and 2 bases from J, with 7 bases between. The CDR3 length is 13 residues. The CDR3 nucleotides are TGTGCCAGCAGCTTGGGACACAACACTGAAGCTTTCTTT. Amino acid sequence: CASSLGHNTEAFF.

The CDR3 coding sequence is TGTGCCAGCAGTGACTCGACTAGCGGGTACAATGAGCAGTTCTTC. Its protein is CASSDSTSGYNEQFF. V and J are TRBV6-4 and TRBJ2-1; 10 nucleotides align to TRBD2. After removal of 0 bases from V and 4 bases from J, the junction contained 0 bases not matched to a gene. CDR1 and CDR2 (germline): MRHNA, SNTAGT. This CDR3 contains 15 residues.

The chain recombines TRBV6-1 with TRBJ1-5; TRBD1 matches at 11 bases. From germline, CDR1 is MNHNS and CDR2 SASEGT. J was trimmed by 2 bases and V by 4 bases; bases with no gene match: 16. CDR3 length equals 20 residues. The CDR3 here is CASSGNLGGQGAPGNQPQHF. In DNA, the CDR3 is TGTGCCAGCAGTGGAAATTTAGGAGGACAGGGGGCCCCGGGCAATCAGCCCCAGCATTTT.

This chain connects TRBV6-1 to TRBJ2-7, with TRBD1 identical over 8 bases. Germline V CDR1 and CDR2: MNHNS, SASEGT. This CDR3 has 14 residues. Trimming took 5 bases from V and 6 from J; bases not matched to a gene: 9. This CDR3 is CASSTRQGLFEQYV. The CDR3 DNA sequence: TGTGCCAGCAGTACCCGACAGGGGCTCTTCGAGCAGTACGTC.

The chain employs TRBV10-2 and TRBJ2-4; D unclear. This CDR3 is 13 amino acids long. The germline V and J ends were trimmed by 0 bases and 10 bases, with 10 bases remaining between them. CDR1 and CDR2 (germline): WSHSY, SAAADI. CDR3 sequence reads: CASSESEKAIQYF. In DNA form, the CDR3 reads TGCGCCAGCAGTGAGTCTGAGAAAGCGATTCAGTACTTC.

This clone is a singleton in its sample. The rearrangement joins TRBV7-2 to TRBJ1-4, with D perhaps TRBD1 (6 bases). The germline V gene encodes CDR1 SGHTA and CDR2 FQGNSA. The CDR3 spans 14 residues. The ends were cut back, 5 bases at V and 5 bases at J, with 12 bases in the middle. The CDR3 here is CASSTIRGNEKLFF. In DNA, the CDR3 is TGTGCCAGCAGCACCATCAGGGGAAATGAAAAACTGTTTTTT. The variable domain in full, completed from reference TRBV7-2 and TRBJ1-4, reads GAGVSQSPSNKVTEKGKDVELRCDPISGHTALYWYRQSLGQGLEFLIYFQGNSAPDKSGLPSDRFSAERTGGSVSTLTIQRTQQEDSAVYLCASSTIRGNEKLFFGSGTQLSVL.

The chain links TRBV5-6 to TRBJ2-7; 10 bases are a match to TRBD1. This CDR3 spans 14 amino acids. Trimming at V came to 4 bases and at J to 3 bases, leaving 4 bases not matched to a gene. The V gene's germline CDR1 is SGHDT and CDR2 YYEEEE. The CDR3 here is CASSLDRGLYEQYV. For the CDR3, the DNA is TGTGCCAGCAGCCTCGACAGGGGGCTCTACGAGCAGTACGTC.

The chain has TRBV28 and TRBJ2-4, with 9 bases fitting TRBD1. V was clipped by 6 bases and J by 3 bases; unmatched bases: 12. Germline V gene lookup returns CDR1 MDHEN and CDR2 SYDVKM. This CDR3 spans 17 amino acids. The CDR3 reads CASSPWGTGHGKNIQYF. The CDR3 DNA sequence: TGTGCCAGCAGCCCTTGGGGGACAGGGCATGGCAAAAACATTCAGTACTTC.

For this clone: Because the CDR3 is missing its conserved closing phenylalanine or tryptophan, this is likely a read error. The limits of the CDR3 on the DNA are not certain, so only TCRdb's listed CDR3 is given. V gene TRBV30 combines with J gene TRBJ1-1; TRBD1 is taken as the D call from the table, unchecked against the DNA. Both ends counted, the CDR3 spans 13 residues. Germline V gene data show CDR1 as GTSNPN and CDR2 as SVGIG (reference sequence). The CDR3: CAWSSTRTGGIVI.

The V call is TRBV7-9, the J call TRBJ1-1; possible D gene TRBD1, 6 bases. Between the trimmed V and J ends, which lost 1 base and 4 bases, there was a span of 13 bases. There are 15 residues in the CDR3. CDR1 is SEHNR and CDR2 is FQNEAQ in the germline V gene (reference sequence). CDR3 sequence (DNA): TGTGCCAGCAGCTTAGTAGGCAGGGGTGGCACTGAAGCTTTCTTT. Protein product: CASSLVGRGGTEAFF. The whole variable domain, remainder taken from reference TRBV7-9 and TRBJ1-1, is DTGVSQNPRHKITKRGQNVTFRCDPISEHNRLYWYRQTLGQGPEFLTYFQNEAQLEKSRLLSDRFSAERPKGSFSTLEIQRTEQGDSAMYLCASSLVGRGGTEAFFGQGTRLTVV.